Below, 5 T cell receptor beta chains from the same sample are listed, as sequenced in a study of T-cell memory formation after mild COVID-19. A single record per CDR3 protein comes from TCRdb applying MiXCR to the 5' RACE reads. The data hold hundreds of thousands of distinct CDR3 sequences, with roughly 15% observed a single time. The sequenced material came from PBMCs or a T cell subset sorted from them (not recorded which). Receptors were obtained from a man younger than 35 who had mild COVID-19 (a few samples of this study predate the infection). Cell type and time point are not known.

This clonotype has more than one count but fewer than ten. The chain joins TRBV2 to TRBJ1-2; D perhaps matches TRBD1 (5 bases). This CDR3 is built from 16 residues. CDR1 and CDR2 from the germline V gene are SNHLY and FYNNEI. V was shortened by 3 bases and J by 4 bases, with 18 bases between the two germline ends. The CDR3, as DNA: TGTGCCAGCAGTGAGAGGGGTTCGGCCTTAAGCTATGGCTACACCTTC. This gives the protein CASSERGSALSYGYTF.

This clonotype was counted only a few times. The chain joins TRBV7-2 to TRBJ2-5; 8 bases match TRBD2. After removal of 5 bases from V and 0 bases from J, the junction contained 11 bases not matched to a gene. The CDR3 sequence is 17 residues long. Germline V CDR1 and CDR2: SGHTA, FQGNSA. CDR3 loop: CASSLSGRGAYQETQYF. The CDR3 DNA is TGTGCCAGCAGCCTTTCCGGGCGGGGGGCGTACCAAGAGACCCAGTACTTC.

This chain connects TRBV24-1 to TRBJ2-5; 8 nucleotides line up with TRBD2. Germline-derived CDR1 and CDR2 are KGHDR and SFDVKD. The CDR3 runs 16 residues. V shed 3 bases and J 0 bases; nucleotides not matched to a gene: 5. CDR3 nucleotide sequence: TGTGCCACCAGTGATGGGCTACTAGCGGACCAAGAGACCCAGTACTTC. It translates to CATSDGLLADQETQYF.

The table lists this clonotype with a few counts. The J gene is TRBJ1-2, the V gene TRBV9; D remains ambiguous. V was clipped by 4 bases and J by 3 bases, with 7 bases between them. The CDR3 consists of 12 residues. Germline lookup yields CDR1 SGDLS and CDR2 YYNGEE. The CDR3 sequence is CASSRRDYGYTF. The DNA for the CDR3 is TGTGCCAGCAGCCGGCGGGACTATGGCTACACCTTC.

V usage is TRBV6-5 and J usage is TRBJ2-3; D perhaps matches TRBD1 (6 bases). Germline CDR1 and CDR2: MNHEY and SVGAGI. This CDR3 contains 16 residues. Trimming took off 6 bases at V and 0 bases at J, with 16 bases between the two ends. CDR3 region: CASRTGSDLSTDTQYF. In nucleotides, the CDR3 is TGTGCCAGCAGAACAGGGTCCGACCTAAGCACAGATACGCAGTATTTT.